This TCR beta chain came from a study of siplizumab effects on memory and regulatory T cells. The V and J ends lost 5 bases and 7 bases respectively, with 8 bases between them. CDR3 length: 11 residues. CDR1 and CDR2 (germline): SGHAT, FQNNGV. Sequencing was performed with immunoSEQ multiplex PCR; in TCRdb, only in-frame clones are kept and a portion is missing. This sample has 100,000 to 120,000 clones; approximately 94% occur once, and the top ten carry around 0.3%. Comments on this clone: Its antigen is unidentified.

Overall study results and limits: It seemed that naive T cells were more diverse than memory cells and were major contributors to the alloresponse. Only a minority of proliferating CD4+ or CD8+ clones had an assignable naive or memory phenotype, with roughly 75-96% lacking one. Whether the proliferating Tregs (from siplizumab cultures) were suppressive was not confirmed.

The sample taken for sequencing was CD4+ T cells sorted from blood. The rearrangement joins TRBV11-2 to TRBJ2-5; D is unclear. This sequence was found in a human donor in good health. The CDR3 spells CASSPGLTQYF. The CDR3 DNA sequence: TGTGCCAGCAGCCCAGGTTTGACCCAGTACTTC. Full variable domain (outside the CDR3, taken from reference TRBV11-2 and TRBJ2-5): EAGVAQSPRYKIIEKRQSVAFWCNPISGHATLYWYQQILGQGPKLLIQFQNNGVVDDSQLPKDRFSAERLKGVDSTLKIQPAKLEDSAVYLCASSPGLTQYFGPGTRLLVL.